Below are 28 T cell receptor beta chains sequenced from a single sample in a study of T cell responses to AZD1222 COVID-19 vaccine. Generated by immunoSEQ multiplex PCR, the TCRdb table keeps only in-frame clones and is missing some. The sample carries roughly 120,000 clones, over 75% recorded once. The sequences come from peripheral blood, collected on day 0 of MenACWY control vaccination. These receptors were taken from an adult in good health.

The V call is TRBV6-5, the J call TRBJ2-7, with D perhaps being TRBD1 or TRBD2 (5 bases each). The V end was cut by 5 bases, the J end by 4 bases, with 12 bases between. The CDR3 length is 13 residues. Germline-derived CDR1 and CDR2 are MNHEY and SVGAGI. The CDR3 loop reads CASSPPGAYEQYF. In nucleotides, the CDR3 is TGTGCCAGCAGTCCCCCCGGGGCGTACGAGCAGTACTTC.

The chain is built from TRBV7-2 and TRBJ2-7; D tentatively fits TRBD1 or TRBD2 (5 bases each). V gave up 5 bases and J gave up 0 bases, with 11 bases separating them. The CDR3 contains 14 residues. Germline lookup yields CDR1 SGHTA and CDR2 FQGNSA. The CDR3 DNA sequence: TGTGCCAGCAGCGCAGGGACGCCCTCCTACGAGCAGTACTTC. It codes for CASSAGTPSYEQYF.

A single count supports this clone. The V and J genes are TRBV7-2 and TRBJ2-7, with 9 bases identical to TRBD1. Trimming removed 1 base from V and 2 bases from J; junction bases left unmatched: 0. This CDR3 is 14 amino acids long. Germline V CDR1 and CDR2: SGHTA, FQGNSA. CDR3 bases: TGTGCCAGCAGCTTAGGGACAGGGGCCTACGAGCAGTACTTC. Amino acid sequence: CASSLGTGAYEQYF.

V and J are TRBV7-9 and TRBJ2-2; D is ambiguous. In germline, CDR1 is SEHNR, CDR2 FQNEAQ (reference sequence). The CDR3 is 15 amino acids. The V and J ends lost 1 base and 4 bases respectively, with 10 bases between them. CDR3 DNA sequence: TGTGCCAGCAGCTTAGAGACCCTTCCCACCGGGGAGCTGTTTTTT. Translation: CASSLETLPTGELFF. The complete variable domain, with remaining parts taken from reference TRBV7-9 and TRBJ2-2, reads DTGVSQNPRHKITKRGQNVTFRCDPISEHNRLYWYRQTLGQGPEFLTYFQNEAQLEKSRLLSDRFSAERPKGSFSTLEIQRTEQGDSAMYLCASSLETLPTGELFFGEGSRLTVL.

This chain uses TRBV28 with TRBJ1-2, with D unresolved. CDR1 and CDR2 (germline): MDHEN, SYDVKM. The length of the CDR3 is 13 residues. V shed 8 bases and J shed 4 bases, with 14 bases lying between them. The CDR3 spells CASGPGPFYGYTF. The CDR3 nucleotides read TGTGCCAGCGGTCCCGGACCCTTCTATGGCTACACCTTC.

This clone was picked up a small number of times. V usage is TRBV5-1 and J usage is TRBJ1-1; TRBD1 agrees at 7 bases. CDR1 SGHRS and CDR2 YFSETQ come from the germline V gene. The CDR3 consists of 16 residues. J was trimmed by 5 bases and V by 4 bases; bases with no gene match: 14. The CDR3 spells CASSLTGGRGRTEAFF. For the CDR3, the DNA is TGCGCCAGCAGCCTTACCGGGGGCAGGGGGAGAACTGAAGCTTTCTTT.

This clone was seen more than once but under ten times. This chain connects TRBV2 to TRBJ1-4; the match to TRBD1 covers 10 bases. Germline V lookup: CDR1 SNHLY, CDR2 FYNNEI. The CDR3 contains 15 residues. The J segment lost 8 bases and the V segment lost 5 bases, leaving 8 bases of the junction unmatched. The CDR3 is CASSSSRDRGEKLFF. CDR3 DNA sequence: TGTGCCAGCAGTTCTTCCCGGGACAGGGGCGAAAAACTGTTTTTT.

This chain joins TRBV10-3 and TRBJ1-1; D gene ambiguous. The germline V and J ends were trimmed by 10 bases and 1 base, with 16 bases remaining between them. Germline CDR1 ENHRY, CDR2 SYGVKD. There are 14 residues in the CDR3. The CDR3 loop reads CATWPGPQNTEAFF. For the CDR3, the DNA is TGTGCCACCTGGCCCGGGCCTCAGAACACTGAAGCTTTCTTT.

The chain combines TRBV27 with TRBJ1-6; D gene unclear. The CDR3 is 16 amino acids. The V gene lost 6 bases and the J gene lost 0 bases, with 12 bases spanning the gap. Germline CDR1 is MNHEY and CDR2 is SMNVEV (reference sequence). CDR3 sequence reads: CASRSTTSSYNSPLHF. The CDR3 coding sequence is TGTGCCAGCAGATCTACCACGAGCTCCTATAATTCACCCCTCCACTTT.

This clone was counted a few times. The chain joins TRBV28 to TRBJ2-5; 8 bases agree with TRBD1. The V gene's germline CDR1 is MDHEN and CDR2 SYDVKM. The V segment lost 6 bases and the J segment 1 base; nucleotides outside the gene matches: 4. There are 14 residues in the CDR3. The CDR3 DNA sequence: TGTGCCAGCAGCCGTGACAGGGGCCAAGAGACCCAGTACTTC. Its translation: CASSRDRGQETQYF.

The V and J genes are TRBV7-9 and TRBJ2-5; 9 bases align to TRBD2. The CDR3 runs to 16 residues. V lost 2 bases to trimming and J lost 3 bases; unmatched junction nucleotides: 7. Looked up from germline, CDR1 is SEHNR and CDR2 is FQNEAQ (reference sequence). The CDR3 protein is CASSLSWASGEETQYF. The CDR3 DNA sequence: TGTGCCAGCAGCTTATCATGGGCTAGCGGGGAAGAGACCCAGTACTTC. The full variable domain, its missing parts supplied by reference TRBV7-9 and TRBJ2-5, is DTGVSQNPRHKITKRGQNVTFRCDPISEHNRLYWYRQTLGQGPEFLTYFQNEAQLEKSRLLSDRFSAERPKGSFSTLEIQRTEQGDSAMYLCASSLSWASGEETQYFGPGTRLLVL.

The chain has TRBV7-4 and TRBJ1-6; 8 bases fit TRBD1. This CDR3 is 18 amino acids long. Germline CDR1 SGHVT, CDR2 SQSDAQ. J gave up 11 bases and V 0 bases, and 15 bases lay outside the gene matches. As DNA, the CDR3 is TGTGCCAGCAGCTTAGCGACAGGGGCCCTTCTCAACCTCACACCCCTCCACTTT. Protein sequence: CASSLATGALLNLTPLHF.

The genes are TRBV2 and TRBJ2-1, with D perhaps matching TRBD2 (6 bases). Trimming took off 7 bases at V and 3 bases at J, with 13 bases between the two ends. This CDR3 spans 14 amino acids. Germline V gives CDR1 SNHLY, CDR2 FYNNEI. This CDR3 is CASTKGLNYNEQFF. The DNA for the CDR3 is TGTGCCAGCACCAAGGGACTGAACTACAATGAGCAGTTCTTC.

The gene calls are TRBV18 and TRBJ2-1; a weak D match, TRBD1 (5 bases). CDR1 is KGHSH and CDR2 is LQKENI in the germline V gene. The CDR3 is 18 residues long. V gave up 1 base and J gave up 0 bases, with 16 bases separating them. The CDR3 sequence is CASSPLLTGQSSYNEQFF. In DNA, the CDR3 is TGTGCCAGCTCACCACTCCTGACCGGACAAAGCTCCTACAATGAGCAGTTCTTC.

The chain recombines TRBV27 with TRBJ2-2; a possible D gene is TRBD2 (7 bases). In germline, CDR1 is MNHEY, CDR2 SMNVEV (reference sequence). The CDR3 totals 14 residues. V was trimmed by 7 bases and J by 4 bases, leaving 13 bases between them. The chain's CDR3 is CASKGGLGTGELFF. The CDR3 DNA sequence: TGTGCCAGCAAGGGGGGGCTCGGCACCGGGGAGCTGTTTTTT.

For this clone: This CDR3 is also generated by other DNA sequences in the sample. The J gene is TRBJ1-1, the V gene TRBV7-2; D possibly corresponds to TRBD1 (5 bases). Germline values: CDR1 SGHTA, CDR2 FQGNSA. CDR3 size: 14 residues. V was shortened by 2 bases and J by 0 bases, with 7 bases between the two germline ends. The CDR3 nucleotides are TGTGCCAGCAGCTTATCAGGGATGAACACTGAAGCTTTCTTT. It yields the protein CASSLSGMNTEAFF.

V usage is TRBV6-5 and J usage is TRBJ1-2, with D possibly being TRBD1 (5 bases). Trimming took 11 bases from V and 3 from J, leaving 16 bases between them. The CDR3 spans 13 residues. CDR1 and CDR2 from the germline V gene are MNHEY and SVGAGI. The chain's CDR3 is CALRRGRDYGYTF. In DNA form, the CDR3 reads TGTGCCCTTCGGAGGGGTAGGGACTATGGCTACACCTTC.

As for this clone: Its ends do not fully match the called genes, so a read error is possible. V and J are TRBV28 and TRBJ1-2, with 7 bases matching TRBD1. Germline V lookup: CDR1 MDHEN, CDR2 SYDVKM. The CDR3 length is 14 residues. CDR3 bases: TGTGCCAGCAGTTTAGGGGTCCGGGGACAGTCTAGCGCCTTC. The encoded protein is CASSLGVRGQSSAF.

The chain combines TRBV28 with TRBJ2-7, with 8 bases aligning to TRBD1. Per germline, CDR1 MDHEN and CDR2 SYDVKM. The CDR3 length is 16 residues. Trimming removed 4 bases from V and 7 bases from J; junction bases left unmatched: 15. The CDR3 spells CASSSPGTGPLLEQYF. The CDR3 DNA is TGTGCCAGCAGTTCCCCCGGGACAGGCCCCCTATTGGAGCAGTACTTC.

The sample holds one count of this clone. The DNA for the CDR3 is TGTGCCAGCAGGACCCAGGGATTGGAGACCCAGTACTTC. Protein sequence: CASRTQGLETQYF. This rearrangement joins TRBV28 to TRBJ2-5; D may be TRBD1 (5 bases). V gave up 6 bases and J gave up 5 bases, with 13 bases separating them. The CDR3 is made up of 13 amino acids. CDR1 and CDR2 (germline): MDHEN, SYDVKM.

This clone was recorded a few times. This chain uses TRBV5-6 with TRBJ2-5, with D possibly being TRBD2 (6 bases). The CDR3 sequence is 13 residues long. V shed 1 base and J shed 5 bases, with 9 bases lying between them. Germline CDR1 is SGHDT and CDR2 is YYEEEE. DNA for the CDR3: TGTGCCAGCAGCTTGCCGGGGACTGAGACCCAGTACTTC. Translation: CASSLPGTETQYF.

V is TRBV7-3 and J is TRBJ1-1; a weak D match, TRBD1 (5 bases). The CDR3 covers 14 residues. V dropped 2 bases and J dropped 6 bases, with 13 bases sitting between them. Germline CDR1 reads SGHTA; CDR2 reads FQGTGA. The CDR3 DNA reads TGTGCCAGCAGCTTAGGCCGGGGGGAAGCTGAAGCTTTCTTT. It translates to CASSLGRGEAEAFF.

V gene TRBV5-1 combines with J gene TRBJ2-7; 7 bases map to TRBD1. CDR1 and CDR2 (germline): SGHRS, YFSETQ. J lost 6 bases, V lost 2 bases, and 5 bases had no gene match. The CDR3 extends over 13 amino acids. The CDR3 region has the DNA TGCGCCAGCAGCTTTCGGACAGGCGGCGAGCAGTACTTC. Amino acids: CASSFRTGGEQYF.

The genes are TRBV28 and TRBJ1-4; D remains ambiguous. With 10 bases removed from V and 3 bases from J, the gap between germline ends came to 15 bases. Germline CDR1 reads MDHEN; CDR2 reads SYDVKM. The CDR3 runs 14 residues. For the CDR3, the DNA is TGTGCCACTTTACGGGCTGGGGCTAATGAAAAACTGTTTTTT. It encodes CATLRAGANEKLFF.

This chain links TRBV7-2 with TRBJ2-1; D is unresolved. Germline V CDR1 and CDR2: SGHTA, FQGNSA. The germline V and J ends were trimmed by 3 bases and 8 bases, with 5 bases remaining between them. This CDR3 has 11 amino acids. The CDR3 here is CASSLGHEQFF. The CDR3 region has the DNA TGTGCCAGCAGCTTGGGTCATGAGCAGTTCTTC.

J is TRBJ2-3 and V is TRBV4-3; D unresolved. Trimming cost V 1 base and J 2 bases, with 13 bases left between them. The germline gives CDR1 LGHNA, CDR2 YSLEER. The CDR3 spans 16 residues. CDR3 DNA sequence: TGCGCCAGCAGCCAAGTTCAAAAGGGCTTCACAGATACGCAGTATTTT. It translates to CASSQVQKGFTDTQYF.

This sequence joins TRBV3-1 (or the pseudogene TRBV3-2) and TRBJ1-1; no definite D call. The germline gives CDR1 LGHDT, CDR2 YNNKEL (reference sequence). V lost 1 base, J lost 0 bases, and 15 bases lay in between. This CDR3 region has 17 residues. CDR3 bases: TGTGCCAGCAGCCAAGTAGGGAGGTCGTCAGTGAACACTGAAGCTTTCTTT. Its protein is CASSQVGRSSVNTEAFF.

The rearrangement uses TRBV10-2 and TRBJ2-7; D could derive from TRBD1 or TRBD2 (5 bases each). The CDR3 covers 15 residues. Germline loops: CDR1 WSHSY, CDR2 SAAADI. The V end was cut by 0 bases, the J end by 2 bases, with 11 bases between. This chain's CDR3 is CASSESPGPTYEQYF. In DNA form, the CDR3 reads TGCGCCAGCAGTGAGTCACCGGGGCCGACCTACGAGCAGTACTTC.